A single sample is the source of the 6 T cell receptor beta chains below, sequenced in a study of cytomegalovirus exposure and HLA in healthy donors. With 60 Vbeta and 13 Jbeta primers, the PCR was carried out. Data came from immunoSEQ multiplex PCR; TCRdb stores just in-frame clones and leaves some out. This repertoire shows approximately 160,000 clones, 70% to 85% found once; its top ten account for 1.5% to 2%. Input material: PBMCs. The origin of the receptors is a woman aged 25 to 39 in good health and CMV-seronegative.

Ten or more counts support this clone. The identical CDR3 is also encoded by other nucleotide sequences in the sample. The V call is TRBV19, the J call TRBJ2-7, with 10 bases aligning to TRBD2. V lost 3 bases and J lost 3; bases outside the gene matches: 5. The CDR3 length is 15 residues. Per germline, CDR1 LNHDA and CDR2 SQIVND (reference sequence). The CDR3 spells CASSILAGVDYEQYF. For the CDR3, the DNA is TGTGCCAGTAGTATTCTAGCGGGAGTAGACTACGAGCAGTACTTC. The full variable domain, rest sourced from reference TRBV19 and TRBJ2-7, is DGGITQSPKYLFRKEGQNVTLSCEQNLNHDAMYWYRQDPGQGLRLIYYSQIVNDFQKGDIAEGYSVSREKKESFPLTVTSAQKNPTAFYLCASSILAGVDYEQYFGPGTRLTVT.

The CDR3 coding sequence is TGTGCCAGCAGCTTGGGCCACAGCCGGGGGTCAGGGTCCTACGAGCAGTACTTC. Protein product: CASSLGHSRGSGSYEQYF. V is TRBV5-4 and J is TRBJ2-7; D is perhaps TRBD2 (6 bases). From germline, CDR1 is SGHNT and CDR2 YYREEE (reference sequence). The V end lost 0 bases, the J end lost 1 base, and 20 bases lay between the germline ends. The CDR3 is 18 residues long.

In its sample, this clone was seen a few times. The J gene is TRBJ1-2, the V gene TRBV28; no clear D. Trimming took off 3 bases at V and 8 bases at J, with 13 bases between the two ends. The CDR3 contains 13 residues. In germline, CDR1 is MDHEN, CDR2 SYDVKM. CDR3 sequence (DNA): TGTGCCAGCAGTTTGGACTTAGCGGGAGGCTACACCTTC. Translation: CASSLDLAGGYTF.

V usage is TRBV9 and J usage is TRBJ2-3, with 9 bases matching TRBD1. V shed 4 bases and J 3 bases; nucleotides not matched to a gene: 6. CDR1 is SGDLS, CDR2 YYNGEE, per germline. This CDR3 has 15 residues. The CDR3 coding sequence is TGTGCCAGCAGCACATTTGGGACAGGGACAGATACGCAGTATTTT. It encodes CASSTFGTGTDTQYF.

The chain carries TRBV10-3 and TRBJ1-5; D is possibly TRBD1 (6 bases). With 2 bases removed from V and 7 bases from J, the gap between germline ends came to 12 bases. The germline gives CDR1 ENHRY, CDR2 SYGVKD. This CDR3 has 14 residues. The CDR3 DNA reads as TGTGCCATCAGTGAGACGGGGGGCAGGCAGCCCCAGCATTTT. Protein sequence: CAISETGGRQPQHF.

This chain links TRBV7-9 with TRBJ2-7, with 7 nucleotides matching TRBD1. This CDR3 has 17 amino acids. The germline V gene encodes CDR1 SEHNR and CDR2 FQNEAQ (reference sequence). With V trimmed by 3 bases and J by 3 bases, 14 bases remained unmatched. CDR3 sequence reads: CASSFRPLPGQIYEQYF. CDR3 coding DNA: TGTGCCAGCAGCTTCCGACCCCTCCCGGGACAGATCTACGAGCAGTACTTC.